The clone carrying this T cell receptor (beta chain) was counted ten times or more. Its cognate antigen is unknown. Germline V gene lookup returns CDR1 SEHNR and CDR2 FQNEAQ (reference sequence). The V and J ends lost 5 bases and 3 bases respectively, with 14 bases between them. CDR3 length: 15 residues. This sample is part of a study of T cells after yellow fever vaccination. Study-wide findings and caveats: Some clonotypes, a small share, were shared between CD4 and CD8 compartments. From the bulk population, abundant clonotypes could contaminate and appear within FACS-sorted repertoires. Detected again after the booster were most primary-vaccination clones, at 95% to 97% CD4 and approximately 87% CD8. Though it reached lower strength, the secondary response hit its peak faster, day 5 versus 15.

TCRdb analysed the 5' RACE reads with MiXCR anew, one entry per CDR3 protein. The repertoire has some 350,000 distinct CDR3 sequences, about 4% of them found once; the top ten carry approximately 24%. The material was PBMCs, obtained 5 days after the yellow fever booster vaccination. This sequence was found in a young man who received the YFV17D yellow fever vaccine. This chain uses TRBV7-9 with TRBJ2-4; a possible D gene is TRBD1 (6 bases). The CDR3 region is CASSPRAGVKNIQYF. CDR3 coding DNA: TGTGCCAGCAGCCCCAGAGCAGGGGTCAAAAACATTCAGTACTTC. The full variable domain, completed using reference TRBV7-9 and TRBJ2-4, is DTGVSQNPRHKITKRGQNVTFRCDPISEHNRLYWYRQTLGQGPEFLTYFQNEAQLEKSRLLSDRFSAERPKGSFSTLEIQRTEQGDSAMYLCASSPRAGVKNIQYFGAGTRLSVL.